This entry concerns a single T cell receptor (beta chain). The antigen remains undetermined. The assay was immunoSEQ multiplex PCR, and TCRdb's table has in-frame clones only and misses some. Among about 60,000 clones listed, more than 85% were seen once. Patients who had autoimmune disease history or got systemic immunosuppression were left out. Germline values: CDR1 LNHDA, CDR2 SQIVND (reference sequence). V lost 3 bases and J 0 bases, leaving 21 bases between the germline ends. The length of the CDR3 is 19 residues. This entry is derived from a study of OX40 agonist ivuxolimab in advanced cancers. Study-level information: The dose of intravenous ivuxolimab that patients received every 2 weeks ranged from 0.01 to 10 mg/kg. Overall study results and limits: Some of the nonresponding patients also showed low levels of normalized T-cell clonal expansion. Partial responders at 0.1-3.0 mg/kg had among the lowest clonal expansion.

The TCR comes from an adult with an advanced solid tumor such as melanoma, head and neck, liver or kidney cancer. The material was CD4+ or CD8+ T cells sorted from blood, obtained in a trial of the OX40 agonist ivuxolimab. This rearrangement joins TRBV19 to TRBJ2-1; D remains ambiguous. This CDR3 is CASSISSSLGSSSYNEQFF. The CDR3 DNA follows: TGTGCCAGTAGTATTTCGTCGTCTTTGGGGTCGAGCTCCTACAATGAGCAGTTCTTC.